This T cell receptor (beta chain) emerged from a study of blood T cell repertoires in COVID-19. Study at large: COVID-19 samples collected from the United States, Italy and Spain covered acute and convalescent phases. PBMCs, B-cell-depleted T cells, or T cells were the source of the cDNA or gDNA that made up the material.

How the authors handled the data: Estimation of nucleated cell counts relied on the amplification of reference gene primers. The table came from immunoSEQ multiplex PCR; TCRdb's copy has only in-frame clones and leaves some out. For V, J and clone size, that table is used; D and trimming come from the DNA. Here the sample spans approximately 230,000 clones, 65% to 90% being singletons. Germline CDR1 reads SGHRS; CDR2 reads YFSETQ. V lost 2 bases, J lost 3 bases, and 12 bases stayed unmatched. The CDR3 is 17 amino acids. Recovery among Cohort 3 donors was established by two negative PCRs, clearance, or symptom resolution.

This clonotype was sampled from a man aged 35-49 years who had recovered from COVID-19. The V and J genes are TRBV5-1 and TRBJ2-7; 9 positions match TRBD2. The sequenced sample consisted of PBMCs or T cells enriched from blood (not recorded which). CDR3 coding DNA: TGCGCCAGCAGCTTTCTCTCTAGCGGGACGGTGGGCTACGAGCAGTACTTC. Translated, it gives CASSFLSSGTVGYEQYF.